This T cell receptor beta chain was identified in a study of blood T cell repertoires in COVID-19. This clone showed up just once. The table came from immunoSEQ multiplex PCR; TCRdb's copy has only in-frame clones and leaves some out. The sample has more than 95,000 clones; roughly 85% are singletons. There are 19 residues in the CDR3. The V segment lost 0 bases and the J segment 0 bases; nucleotides outside the gene matches: 15. Germline loops: CDR1 GTSNPN, CDR2 SVGIG (reference sequence). The gene calls are TRBV30 and TRBJ1-1; TRBD1 matches 8 bases. The sample consisted of peripheral blood. The sequence was collected from a woman aged 80 or over with COVID-19, enrolled during active disease. The CDR3 DNA sequence: TGTGCCTGGAGTGTAGGGGTTAGGGGACAGGTACTAATGAACACTGAAGCTTTCTTT. Translated: CAWSVGVRGQVLMNTEAFF.